These 10 T cell receptor beta chains were all obtained from the same sample, sequenced in a study of shared clonotypes between healthy human individuals. TCRdb's table, derived via immunoSEQ multiplex PCR, lists solely in-frame clones and lacks some. The data contain approximately 2,000,000 clones, around 90% of them singletons. The sequencing sample was made of naive CD4+ T cells from PBMCs. Regarding subset: CD45RA+ positively selected. The receptors were gathered from a man younger than 35 in good health. Some clones in this sample may be carry-over from other donors' samples.

This sequence joins TRBV15 and TRBJ2-3; the match to TRBD2 covers 10 bases. This CDR3 comprises 16 residues. CDR1 LNHNV and CDR2 YYDKDF come from the germline V gene (reference sequence). V was pared by 7 bases and J by 2 bases, with 9 bases of the junction left unmatched. This CDR3 reads CATTRGAGGFTDTQYF. The CDR3 nucleotides are TGTGCCACCACTAGAGGAGCGGGAGGGTTCACAGATACGCAGTATTTT.

In DNA form, the CDR3 reads TGTGCCAGCAGCGTAGAAGGCAGTAGAAACACCATATATTTT. Translated, it gives CASSVEGSRNTIYF. This sequence joins TRBV9 and TRBJ1-3; D unresolved. The V gene's germline CDR1 is SGDLS and CDR2 YYNGEE. The CDR3 runs 14 residues. The V end lost 0 bases, the J end lost 5 bases, and 9 bases lay between the germline ends.

This chain connects TRBV5-8 to TRBJ1-5; D ambiguous. Trimming shortened V by 2 bases and J by 2 bases, and 14 bases separated the two germline ends. The germline V gene has CDR1 SGHTS and CDR2 YDEGEE. The CDR3 has 16 amino acids. The CDR3 DNA reads as TGTGCCAGCAGCTTCTCTTTCGGGGTAGGCAATCAGCCCCAGCATTTT. Its protein product is CASSFSFGVGNQPQHF.

The V and J genes are TRBV29-1 and TRBJ1-1; D not certain. The germline V and J ends were trimmed by 2 bases and 7 bases, with 11 bases remaining between them. This CDR3 is 12 amino acids long. CDR1 and CDR2 from the germline V gene are SQVTM and ANQGSEA. Written as DNA, the CDR3 is TGCAGCGTTGAAATGTCTGGGGATGAAGCTTTCTTT. Translated: CSVEMSGDEAFF.

The chain carries TRBV5-1 and TRBJ2-7; 8 bases match TRBD1. Germline V lookup: CDR1 SGHRS, CDR2 YFSETQ. Unmatched junction bases numbered 17, after V lost 5 bases and J lost 1 base. The CDR3 covers 18 residues. The CDR3 loop reads CASSVETGDDKWSYEQYF. CDR3 DNA: TGCGCCAGCAGTGTGGAGACAGGGGACGACAAGTGGTCCTACGAGCAGTACTTC.

The chain has TRBV20-1 and TRBJ2-3; 9 nucleotides match TRBD2. The CDR3 extends over 11 amino acids. Germline values: CDR1 DFQATT, CDR2 SNEGSKA (reference sequence). Trimming at V came to 6 bases and at J to 7 bases, leaving 2 bases not matched to a gene. CDR3 sequence reads: CSATSGHTQYF. The CDR3 DNA sequence: TGCAGTGCGACTAGCGGTCATACGCAGTATTTT.

The chain couples TRBV5-1 to TRBJ1-1; TRBD1 matches 7 bases. Germline V gene data show CDR1 as SGHRS and CDR2 as YFSETQ. Trimming at V came to 4 bases and at J to 14 bases, leaving 14 bases not matched to a gene. The CDR3 loop spans 13 amino acids. The chain's CDR3 is CASSRTPTDREFF. CDR3 sequence (DNA): TGCGCCAGCAGCAGAACACCGACCGACAGGGAATTCTTT. The complete variable domain, with remaining parts taken from reference TRBV5-1 and TRBJ1-1, reads KAGVTQTPRYLIKTRGQQVTLSCSPISGHRSVSWYQQTPGQGLQFLFEYFSETQRNKGNFPGRFSGRQFSNSRSEMNVSTLELGDSALYLCASSRTPTDREFFGQGTRLTVV.

V and J are TRBV7-2 and TRBJ2-7; D may be TRBD2 (6 bases). This CDR3 has 15 amino acids. The V end was cut by 4 bases, the J end by 3 bases, with 16 bases between. From germline, CDR1 is SGHTA and CDR2 FQGNSA. Here the CDR3 DNA reads TGTGCCAGCAGCTACACGGGACTCAATAACTACGAGCAGTACTTC. Protein sequence: CASSYTGLNNYEQYF.

The genes are TRBV27 and TRBJ2-3; D call uncertain. CDR1 is MNHEY and CDR2 is SMNVEV in the germline V gene (reference sequence). The length of the CDR3 is 14 residues. V was trimmed by 7 bases and J by 2 bases, leaving 13 bases between them. The CDR3 DNA is TGTGCCAGCAAAACCCCAGAGAACACAGATACGCAGTATTTT. This encodes CASKTPENTDTQYF.

The rearrangement joins TRBV11-3 to TRBJ1-5, with TRBD1 as a possible D gene (6 bases). Germline CDR1 reads SGHNT; CDR2 reads YENEEA. The CDR3 length is 18 residues. V was trimmed by 5 bases and J by 1 base, leaving 21 bases between them. The CDR3 DNA reads TGTGCCAGCAGCCCTCGAAAGGGGGACCATGGGAGCAATCAGCCCCAGCATTTT. It encodes CASSPRKGDHGSNQPQHF.